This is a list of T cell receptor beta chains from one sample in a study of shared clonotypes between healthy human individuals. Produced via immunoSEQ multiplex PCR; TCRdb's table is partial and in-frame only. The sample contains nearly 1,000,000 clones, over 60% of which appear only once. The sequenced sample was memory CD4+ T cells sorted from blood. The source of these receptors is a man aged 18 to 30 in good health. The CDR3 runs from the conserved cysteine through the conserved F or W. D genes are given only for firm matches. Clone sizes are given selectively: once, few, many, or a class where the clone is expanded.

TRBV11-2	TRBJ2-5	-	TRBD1	CASSLGNRGGETQYF	TGTGCCAGCAGCTTAGGAAACAGGGGCGGGGAGACCCAGTACTTC
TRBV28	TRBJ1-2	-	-	CASSRDMYGYTF	TGTGCCAGCAGCCGCGACATGTATGGCTACACCTTC
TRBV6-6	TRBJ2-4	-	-	CASSYTAVLNIQYF	TGTGCCAGCAGTTACACCGCCGTCCTGAACATTCAGTACTTC
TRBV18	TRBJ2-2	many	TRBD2	CASSSGLAGTGELFF	TGTGCCAGCTCATCCGGACTAGCGGGAACCGGGGAGCTGTTTTTT
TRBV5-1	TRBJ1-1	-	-	CASSLVAGNPEAFF	TGCGCCAGCAGCTTGGTTGCAGGGAACCCTGAAGCTTTCTTT
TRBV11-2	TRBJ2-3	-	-	CASSQKDRNTDTQYF	TGTGCCAGCAGCCAGAAGGACAGAAACACAGATACGCAGTATTTT
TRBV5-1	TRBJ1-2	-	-	CASSLQGDLYGYTF	TGCGCCAGCAGTTTACAAGGGGACCTTTATGGCTACACCTTC
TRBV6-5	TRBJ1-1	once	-	CASTQRTGKAFF	TGTGCCAGCACCCAGAGAACAGGGAAGGCTTTCTTT
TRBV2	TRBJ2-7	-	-	CASSGTGGRTEMGYF	TGTGCCAGCAGCGGGACTGGGGGGAGGACCGAGATGGGGTACTTC
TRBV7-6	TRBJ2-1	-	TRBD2	CASGTSGRAGNEQFF	TGTGCCAGCGGGACTAGCGGGAGGGCCGGGAATGAGCAGTTCTTC
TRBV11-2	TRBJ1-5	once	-	CASSLDLGMGNQPQHF	TGTGCCAGCAGCTTAGATCTGGGGATGGGCAATCAGCCCCAGCATTTT
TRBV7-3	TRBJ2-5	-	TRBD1	CASSLSRGETQYF	TGTGCCAGCAGCTTATCCAGGGGGGAGACCCAGTACTTC
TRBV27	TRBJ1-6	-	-	CASSFVQYNSPLHF	TGTGCCAGCAGTTTTGTACAGTATAATTCACCCCTCCACTTT
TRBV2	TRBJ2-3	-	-	CASSGARNTDTQYF	TGTGCCAGCAGTGGCGCTAGAAACACAGATACGCAGTATTTT
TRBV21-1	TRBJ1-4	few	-	CASSLVQGSTNEKLFF	TGTGCCAGCAGCCTCGTTCAGGGCTCAACTAATGAAAAACTGTTTTTT
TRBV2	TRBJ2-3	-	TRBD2	CASSDSGLGTDTQYF	TGTGCCAGCAGTGACTCGGGACTAGGCACAGATACGCAGTATTTT
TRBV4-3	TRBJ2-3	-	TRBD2	CASSQQGTSPTDTQYF	TGCGCCAGCAGCCAACAGGGGACTAGCCCCACAGATACGCAGTATTTT
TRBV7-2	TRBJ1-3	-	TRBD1	CASSSKTGGATIYF	TGTGCCAGCAGCTCAAAGACAGGGGGGGCCACCATATATTTT
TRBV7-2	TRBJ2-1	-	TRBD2	CASRRTSGLYNEQFF	TGTGCCAGCAGACGGACTAGCGGATTGTACAATGAGCAGTTCTTC
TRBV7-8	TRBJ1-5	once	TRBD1	CASSLVGTGNQPQHF	TGTGCCAGCAGCTTGGTCGGGACAGGGAATCAGCCCCAGCATTTT
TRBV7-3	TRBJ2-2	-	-	CASSPLQGNTGELFF	TGTGCCAGCAGCCCTCTACAGGGGAACACCGGGGAGCTGTTTTTT
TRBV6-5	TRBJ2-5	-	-	CASSSGETQYF	TGTGCCAGCAGTTCCGGAGAGACCCAGTACTTC
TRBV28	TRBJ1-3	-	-	CASSWGGGFSGNTIYF	TGTGCCAGCAGTTGGGGAGGGGGATTCTCTGGAAACACCATATATTTT
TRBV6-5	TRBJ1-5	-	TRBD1	CASSLTGTQPQHF	TGTGCCAGCAGTTTGACAGGGACCCAGCCCCAGCATTTT
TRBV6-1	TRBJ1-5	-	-	CASSADSNQPQHF	TGTGCCAGCAGTGCGGACAGCAATCAGCCCCAGCATTTT
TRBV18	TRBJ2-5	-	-	CASSGGYQETQYF	TGTGCCAGCTCTGGGGGCTACCAAGAGACCCAGTACTTC